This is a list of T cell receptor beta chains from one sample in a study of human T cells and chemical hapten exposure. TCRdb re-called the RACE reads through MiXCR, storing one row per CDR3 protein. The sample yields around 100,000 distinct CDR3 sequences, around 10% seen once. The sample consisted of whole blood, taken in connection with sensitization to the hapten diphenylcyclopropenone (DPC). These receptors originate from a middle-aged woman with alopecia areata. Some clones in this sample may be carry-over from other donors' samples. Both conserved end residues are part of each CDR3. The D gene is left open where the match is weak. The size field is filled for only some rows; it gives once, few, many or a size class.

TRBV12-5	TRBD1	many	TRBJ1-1	TGTGCTAGTGGTTTGGTACTAGGACAGGGGGTGAACACTGAAGCTTTCTTT	CASGLVLGQGVNTEAFF
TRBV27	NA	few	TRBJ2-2	TGTGCCAGCAGTTTGGCCCCGAGACCGTCGAACACCGGGGAGCTGTTTTTT	CASSLAPRPSNTGELFF
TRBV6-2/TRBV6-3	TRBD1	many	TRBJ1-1	TGTGCCAGCAGACAGGGGCCTAACACTGAAGCTTTCTTT	CASRQGPNTEAFF
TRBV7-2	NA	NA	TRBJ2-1	TGTGCCAGCAGCTCTCGACAGGCACCTCTATTGCACAATGAGCAGTTCTTC	CASSSRQAPLLHNEQFF
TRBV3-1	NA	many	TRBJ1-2	TGTGCCAGCAGCCAACTCCCCCAAACTAACTATGGCTACACCTTC	CASSQLPQTNYGYTF
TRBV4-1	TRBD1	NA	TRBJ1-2	TGCGCCAGCAGCCAAGATGGACAGGGGGCTGGCTACACCTTC	CASSQDGQGAGYTF
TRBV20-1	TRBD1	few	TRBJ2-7	TGCAGTGCTGACAAGGGGGCAGGGTCTTACGAGCAGTACTTC	CSADKGAGSYEQYF
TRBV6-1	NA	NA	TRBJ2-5	TGTGCCAGCAGACGTCCAACCGGGACAGGGACGGTAGCGGGACTTACGGAGACCCAGTACTTC	CASRRPTGTGTVAGLTETQYF
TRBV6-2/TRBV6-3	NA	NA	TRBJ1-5	TGTGCCAGCAGGGAAGGGTCGCAGCCCCAGCATTTT	CASREGSQPQHF
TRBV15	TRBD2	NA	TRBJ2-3	TGTGCCACCACACTTAGCGGGACCCCCCAGACGCTGTATTTT	CATTLSGTPQTLYF
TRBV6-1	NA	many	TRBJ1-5	TGTGCCAGCAGCGAGGGGGGAGGGGTTCAGCCCCAGCATTTT	CASSEGGGVQPQHF
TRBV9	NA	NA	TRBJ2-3	TGTGCCAGCAGCGTAGGAGCCTCACCCCGGGGGAATACGCAGTATTTT	CASSVGASPRGNTQYF
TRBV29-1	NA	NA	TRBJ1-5	TGCAGCGTTGAGGGGCAAGGCAATCAGCCCCAGCATTTT	CSVEGQGNQPQHF
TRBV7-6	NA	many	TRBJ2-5	TGTGCCAGCAGCTTCGGAGGGCAAGAGACCCAGTACTTC	CASSFGGQETQYF
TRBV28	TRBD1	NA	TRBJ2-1	TGTGCCAGCGGAAACAGACAGGGCTATGAGCAGTTCTTC	CASGNRQGYEQFF
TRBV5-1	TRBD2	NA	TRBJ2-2	TGCGCCAGCAGCCCTGGGACTAGCGCGAATCCCACCGGGGAGCTGTTTTTT	CASSPGTSANPTGELFF
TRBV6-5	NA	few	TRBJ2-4	TGTGCCAGCACCGACAGGCGAAACATTCAGTACTTC	CASTDRRNIQYF
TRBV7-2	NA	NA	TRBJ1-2	TGTGCCAGCAGAATAGGGGTGAAGACGGACGGCTACACCTTC	CASRIGVKTDGYTF
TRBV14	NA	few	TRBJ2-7	TGTGCCAGCAGCCAGAGGCAGCACGAGCAGTACTTC	CASSQRQHEQYF
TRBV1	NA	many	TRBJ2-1	TGCACCAGCAGCCATGCCCCTTCGGGACAGGGGTCCTACAATGAGCAGTTCTTC	CTSSHAPSGQGSYNEQFF
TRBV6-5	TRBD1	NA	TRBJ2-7	TGTGCCAGCAGTCTAGGGACAGGGGTAGGGCAGTACTTC	CASSLGTGVGQYF
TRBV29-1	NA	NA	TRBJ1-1	TGCAGCGTTGACCCCCCAGGAAACACTGAAGCTTTCTTT	CSVDPPGNTEAFF
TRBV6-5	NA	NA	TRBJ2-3	TGTGCCAGCAGTTACTCGAGAGGGGGGGTTGGGGCAGATACGCAGTATTTT	CASSYSRGGVGADTQYF
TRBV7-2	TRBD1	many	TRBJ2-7	TGTGCCAGCAGCTTCCAAACAGGGGGCGGATACGAGCAGTACTTC	CASSFQTGGGYEQYF
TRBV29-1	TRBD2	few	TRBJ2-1	TGCAGCGTCGAAGTGGGAGGGGTCCGGTTCTTC	CSVEVGGVRFF
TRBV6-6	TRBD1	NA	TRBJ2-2	TGTGCCAGCAGTTCCGGACAGGGGAGGAAAAACACCGGGGAGCTGTTTTTT	CASSSGQGRKNTGELFF
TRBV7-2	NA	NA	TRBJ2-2	TGTGCCAGCAGGCCGATCGTAGCGGCCAACACCGGGGAGCTGTTTTTT	CASRPIVAANTGELFF
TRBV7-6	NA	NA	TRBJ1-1	TGTGCCAGCAGCAGCTTAGCAGGGCCAGGGACCTCGAACACTGAAGCTTTCTTT	CASSSLAGPGTSNTEAFF
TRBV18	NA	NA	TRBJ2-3	TGTGCCAGCTCACTCGCCCTGAGCGGCACAGATACGCAGTATTTT	CASSLALSGTDTQYF
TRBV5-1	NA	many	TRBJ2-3	TGCGCCAGCAGCGAACAGGGATCTTGGGCAGATACGCAGTATTTT	CASSEQGSWADTQYF
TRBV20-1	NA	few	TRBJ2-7	TGCAGTGCTAGACCTTTTGGACCCTACGAGCAGTACTTC	CSARPFGPYEQYF
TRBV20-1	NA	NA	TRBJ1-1	TGCAGTGCTAGGTGGACCCCTGAAGCTTTCTTT	CSARWTPEAFF
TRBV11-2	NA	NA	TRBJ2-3	TGTGCCAGCAGCTTCGGGGGCTCTAGCACAGATACGCAGTATTTT	CASSFGGSSTDTQYF
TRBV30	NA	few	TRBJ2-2	TGTGCCTGGAGTGTACTACAGGGTGGCACCGGGGAGCTGTTTTTT	CAWSVLQGGTGELFF
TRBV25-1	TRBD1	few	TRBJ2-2	TGTGCCAGCAGGCAGACAGGGGGCTTGGAGCTGTTTTTT	CASRQTGGLELFF
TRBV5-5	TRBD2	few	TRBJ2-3	TGTGCCAGCAGGGCGCGCCTAGCGGGGGCCACTAGCACAGATACGCAGTATTTT	CASRARLAGATSTDTQYF
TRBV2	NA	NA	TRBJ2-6	TGTGCCGGGTCATACTACTCTGGGGCCAACGTCCTGACTTTC	CAGSYYSGANVLTF
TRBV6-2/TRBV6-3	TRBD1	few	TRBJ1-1	TGTGCCACCTCGGACAGGGCCTACACTGAAGCTTTCTTT	CATSDRAYTEAFF
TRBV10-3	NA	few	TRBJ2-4	TGTGCCATCAGTGGGACAACGGAGGGAAACATTCAGTACTTC	CAISGTTEGNIQYF
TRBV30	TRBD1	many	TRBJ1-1	TGTGCCTGGAGCAGGGGGCGAATCCAATTGAACACTGAAGCTTTCTTT	CAWSRGRIQLNTEAFF